A single sample is the source of the 29 T cell receptor beta chains below, sequenced in a study of OX40 agonist ivuxolimab in advanced cancers. TCRdb's copy holds only in-frame clones and misses some; the assay was immunoSEQ multiplex PCR. The table shows approximately 35,000 clones, with under 90% occurring only once. The starting material was CD4+ or CD8+ T cells sorted from blood, obtained in a trial of the OX40 agonist ivuxolimab. Receptors originate from an adult with an advanced solid tumor such as melanoma, head and neck, liver or kidney cancer.

The rearrangement uses TRBV29-1 and TRBJ1-1; D gene uncertain. V lost 0 bases and J lost 8, with 13 bases in between. Germline lookup yields CDR1 SQVTM and CDR2 ANQGSEA. This CDR3 is 13 amino acids long. The CDR3 is CSVEDPLGPEAFF. CDR3 in DNA: TGCAGCGTTGAAGATCCGCTGGGCCCCGAAGCTTTCTTT.

This rearrangement joins TRBV5-4 to TRBJ1-1, with D perhaps TRBD1 (6 bases). Germline CDR1 and CDR2: SGHNT and YYREEE (reference sequence). The CDR3 consists of 14 residues. Trimming took off 1 base at V and 1 base at J, with 8 bases between the two ends. The CDR3 DNA follows: TGTGCCAGCAGCTTGTACAGGGAGAACACTGAAGCTTTCTTT. Translated: CASSLYRENTEAFF.

As DNA, the CDR3 is TGTGCCAGCAGGTCTGGCGGGACAGTGGCCGAGCAGTACTTC. Protein product: CASRSGGTVAEQYF. The chain combines TRBV28 with TRBJ2-7, with D possibly TRBD1 on 7 matching bases. Germline V gene sequence: CDR1 MDHEN, CDR2 SYDVKM. V was trimmed by 6 bases and J by 6 bases, leaving 18 bases between them. This CDR3 is built from 14 residues.

The rearrangement links TRBV19 to TRBJ1-5, with 12 bases fitting TRBD1. The CDR3 totals 16 residues. Losses at the gene ends were 6 bases for V and 4 bases for J; bases not matched to a gene: 7. Germline V gene lookup returns CDR1 LNHDA and CDR2 SQIVND (reference sequence). DNA of the CDR3: TGTGCCAGTAGCCTCGGGACAGGGGGCGCGAATCAGCCCCAGCATTTT. Its translation is CASSLGTGGANQPQHF.

The chain employs TRBV7-9 and TRBJ1-1; D gene ambiguous. This CDR3 has 16 residues. Germline CDR1 and CDR2: SEHNR and FQNEAQ (reference sequence). Trimming cost V 2 bases and J 3 bases, with 16 bases left between them. The CDR3 loop is CASSLFVGGLDTEAFF. The CDR3 DNA reads TGTGCCAGCAGCTTATTTGTCGGCGGATTGGACACTGAAGCTTTCTTT.

V and J are TRBV27 and TRBJ2-7; 7 bases map to TRBD1. From germline, CDR1 is MNHEY and CDR2 SMNVEV (reference sequence). This CDR3 has 16 residues. V was clipped by 3 bases and J by 0 bases; unmatched bases: 8. This CDR3 is CASSFSPTGYSYEQYF. As DNA, the CDR3 is TGTGCCAGCAGTTTCAGCCCGACAGGGTACTCCTACGAGCAGTACTTC.

V and J are TRBV6-4 and TRBJ2-1; the match to TRBD2 covers 9 bases. V was pared by 6 bases and J by 3 bases, with 0 bases of the junction left unmatched. From germline, CDR1 is MRHNA and CDR2 SNTAGT. This CDR3 is 13 amino acids long. The CDR3 DNA reads TGTGCCAGCAGAGCGGGGGGCTACAATGAGCAGTTCTTC. Protein: CASRAGGYNEQFF.

The V gene is TRBV28, the J gene TRBJ1-1; D uncertain. Germline values: CDR1 MDHEN, CDR2 SYDVKM. V lost 6 bases, J lost 1 base, and 6 bases lay in between. This CDR3 region has 12 residues. The CDR3 reads CASRVRNTEAFF. The DNA for the CDR3 is TGTGCCAGCAGGGTCAGGAACACTGAAGCTTTCTTT.

The chain has TRBV18 and TRBJ2-1; 12 nucleotides match TRBD2. Germline CDR1 is KGHSH and CDR2 is LQKENI. The V segment lost 8 bases and the J segment 4 bases; nucleotides outside the gene matches: 3. The CDR3 runs to 14 residues. CDR3 in amino acids: CASLGTSGYNEQFF. For the CDR3, the DNA is TGTGCCAGCCTTGGGACTAGCGGGTACAATGAGCAGTTCTTC. The whole variable domain, filled in from reference TRBV18 and TRBJ2-1, reads NAGVMQNPRHLVRRRGQEARLRCSPMKGHSHVYWYRQLPEEGLKFMVYLQKENIIDESGMPKERFSAEFPKEGPSILRIQQVVRGDSAAYFCASLGTSGYNEQFFGPGTRLTVL.

The chain joins TRBV4-3 to TRBJ1-2; weak D call: TRBD1 (6 bases). Germline V gene lookup returns CDR1 LGHNA and CDR2 YSLEER. The length of the CDR3 is 16 residues. V lost 0 bases to trimming and J lost 4 bases, with 15 bases between them. CDR3: CASSQEYRAPGYGYTF. The DNA of the CDR3 is TGCGCCAGCAGCCAAGAATACAGGGCTCCTGGCTATGGCTACACCTTC.

The genes are TRBV4-3 and TRBJ2-2, with a tentative D call TRBD1 (6 bases). Germline assignment: CDR1 LGHNA and CDR2 YSLEER. The ends were cut back, 3 bases at V and 6 bases at J, with 11 bases in the middle. This CDR3 contains 14 residues. This CDR3 reads CASSQGANAGELFF. The CDR3 DNA reads as TGCGCCAGCAGCCAGGGGGCGAATGCCGGGGAGCTGTTTTTT.

The chain combines TRBV7-9 with TRBJ2-5; perhaps D is TRBD1 or TRBD2 (5 bases each). Germline lookup yields CDR1 SEHNR and CDR2 FQNEAQ (reference sequence). The CDR3 is 15 residues long. V was shortened by 2 bases and J by 4 bases, with 14 bases between the two germline ends. The CDR3 is CASSLLVNGGETQYF. The CDR3 region has the DNA TGTGCCAGCAGCTTACTGGTCAATGGGGGAGAGACCCAGTACTTC.

The chain carries TRBV28 and TRBJ1-4, with D maybe TRBD1 (5 bases). CDR1 MDHEN and CDR2 SYDVKM come from the germline V gene. V was cut by 1 base and J by 3 bases, with 12 bases left in between. The CDR3 extends over 16 amino acids. CDR3 sequence reads: CASSLSPGLSNEKLFF. Written as DNA, the CDR3 is TGTGCCAGCAGTTTATCCCCGGGACTTTCTAATGAAAAACTGTTTTTT. Full variable domain (rest looked up from reference TRBV28 and TRBJ1-4): DVKVTQSSRYLVKRTGEKVFLECVQDMDHENMFWYRQDPGLGLRLIYFSYDVKMKEKGDIPEGYSVSREKKERFSLILESASTNQTSMYLCASSLSPGLSNEKLFFGSGTQLSVL.

The chain has TRBV5-1 and TRBJ1-1; D gene ambiguous. The CDR3 contains 14 residues. Germline CDR1 is SGHRS and CDR2 is YFSETQ. V was cut by 2 bases and J by 4 bases, with 12 bases left in between. This CDR3 is CASSLFGKGTEAFF. The DNA for the CDR3 is TGCGCCAGCAGCTTATTCGGGAAAGGCACTGAAGCTTTCTTT.

The V gene is TRBV4-2, the J gene TRBJ1-4; TRBD1 is a possible D gene (5 bases). This CDR3 is 15 amino acids long. Trimming removed 6 bases at V and 5 bases at J, with 16 bases between. Germline V gene sequence: CDR1 LGHNA, CDR2 YNFKEQ. CDR3 sequence (DNA): TGTGCCAGCAGGGGGGACGGCGGCCAAAATGAAAAACTGTTTTTT. This translates into CASRGDGGQNEKLFF.

The chain employs TRBV5-6 and TRBJ2-3, with TRBD1 matching 10 bases. V lost 2 bases to trimming and J lost 4 bases; unmatched junction nucleotides: 4. This CDR3 has 15 residues. Germline V gene lookup returns CDR1 SGHDT and CDR2 YYEEEE. CDR3 residues: CASSFPTGGPDTQYF. DNA of the CDR3: TGTGCCAGCAGCTTTCCGACAGGGGGCCCAGATACGCAGTATTTT.

Sample share makes this clone medium-sized (0.01 to 0.1%). This chain uses TRBV6-1 with TRBJ1-2, with D unclear. V was shortened by 2 bases and J by 3 bases, with 7 bases between the two germline ends. The CDR3 sequence is 13 residues long. In germline, CDR1 is MNHNS, CDR2 SASEGT. The CDR3 bases are TGTGCCAGCAGTGAACAGGTAGACTATGGCTACACCTTC. It translates to CASSEQVDYGYTF.

The chain carries TRBV28 and TRBJ1-5; 9 bases line up with TRBD1. Germline CDR1 is MDHEN and CDR2 is SYDVKM. The trim removed 6 bases at V and 7 bases at J, leaving 7 bases unmatched. This CDR3 is 14 amino acids long. The DNA of the CDR3 is TGTGCCAGCAGGAGGACAGGGGAAGGGCAGCCCCAGCATTTT. This translates into CASRRTGEGQPQHF.

The gene calls are TRBV18 and TRBJ1-6; unclear D gene. The CDR3 is made up of 14 amino acids. The V end was cut by 3 bases, the J end by 0 bases, with 3 bases between. Looked up from germline, CDR1 is KGHSH and CDR2 is LQKENI. The CDR3 spells CASSPSSYNSPLHF. CDR3 nucleotide sequence: TGTGCCAGCTCACCGAGCTCCTATAATTCACCCCTCCACTTT.

The gene calls are TRBV11-3 and TRBJ2-7; D is possibly TRBD2 (7 bases). Germline V CDR1 and CDR2: SGHNT, YENEEA. V was clipped by 8 bases and J by 5 bases, with 19 bases between them. The CDR3 is 14 residues long. CDR3 DNA: TGTGCCAGCTGCTGGGGGCGGGGGCGCAACGAGCAGTACTTC. Translating gives CASCWGRGRNEQYF.

V is TRBV4-1 and J is TRBJ2-3; tentative D call: TRBD1 (6 bases). Trimming cost V 10 bases and J 4 bases, with 21 bases left between them. The CDR3 is 15 residues long. CDR1 is MGHRA and CDR2 is YSYEKL in the germline V gene. The CDR3 is CATQGPQGPPDTQYF. In DNA, the CDR3 is TGCGCCACACAGGGACCTCAAGGGCCGCCAGATACGCAGTATTTT.

The chain carries TRBV5-8 and TRBJ1-2; a weak D match, TRBD1 (5 bases). Trimming cost V 4 bases and J 4 bases, with 17 bases left between them. Germline CDR1 SGHTS, CDR2 YDEGEE. The CDR3 totals 15 residues. For the CDR3, the DNA is TGTGCCAGCAGCGTAACCGGGACCCATCCCTATGGCTACACCTTC. Encoded protein: CASSVTGTHPYGYTF.

This chain connects TRBV7-3 to TRBJ2-3; 10 nucleotides line up with TRBD2. Germline CDR1 reads SGHTA; CDR2 reads FQGTGA. The CDR3 is 15 residues long. The V segment lost 2 bases and the J segment 4 bases; nucleotides outside the gene matches: 3. This CDR3 reads CASSLASGGADTQYF. In nucleotides, the CDR3 is TGTGCCAGCAGCTTAGCCAGCGGGGGGGCAGATACGCAGTATTTT.

The rearrangement joins TRBV9 to TRBJ2-3; either TRBD1 or TRBD2 may supply D (5 bases each). Germline V gene lookup returns CDR1 SGDLS and CDR2 YYNGEE. V lost 3 bases to trimming and J lost 2 bases, with 13 bases between them. There are 15 residues in the CDR3. The CDR3 spells CASSGTGTSTDTQYF. CDR3 nucleotides: TGTGCCAGCAGCGGGACCGGGACCTCCACAGATACGCAGTATTTT.

The rearrangement links TRBV11-3 to TRBJ2-5, with D hard to call. The J call may not be correct, given that the DNA end is closer to TRBJ2-7. The CDR3 is 14 amino acids. Germline lookup yields CDR1 SGHNT and CDR2 YENEEA. For the CDR3, the DNA is TGTGCCAGCAGCCAAGGAACTGCCACCTACGAGCAGTACTTC. This gives the protein CASSQGTATYEQYF.

By its share, this clone is medium-sized. The chain joins TRBV2 to TRBJ2-1; 10 bases are a match to TRBD2. The V and J ends lost 6 bases and 3 bases, in that order; junction bases with no gene match: 8. Per germline, CDR1 SNHLY and CDR2 FYNNEI. The CDR3 has 16 amino acids. The CDR3 bases are TGTGCCAGCAGCCACTCTAGCGGGGGCTACTACAATGAGCAGTTCTTC. Protein product: CASSHSSGGYYNEQFF.

This sequence joins TRBV28 and TRBJ1-1; D is possibly TRBD1 (5 bases). This CDR3 has 15 amino acids. V was shortened by 8 bases and J by 7 bases, with 23 bases between the two germline ends. From germline, CDR1 is MDHEN and CDR2 SYDVKM. CDR3: CASYSGVGGWIEAFF. For the CDR3, the DNA is TGTGCCAGCTACTCGGGGGTGGGCGGCTGGATTGAAGCTTTCTTT. Full variable domain (outside the CDR3, taken from reference TRBV28 and TRBJ1-1): DVKVTQSSRYLVKRTGEKVFLECVQDMDHENMFWYRQDPGLGLRLIYFSYDVKMKEKGDIPEGYSVSREKKERFSLILESASTNQTSMYLCASYSGVGGWIEAFFGQGTRLTVV.

A single count supports this clone. This rearrangement joins TRBV9 to TRBJ2-1; D not resolved. This CDR3 is 16 amino acids long. CDR1 and CDR2 from the germline V gene are SGDLS and YYNGEE. V lost 4 bases and J 4 bases, leaving 18 bases between the germline ends. CDR3 loop: CASSPSLTFGYNEQFF. In DNA form, the CDR3 reads TGTGCCAGCAGCCCCTCCTTAACATTCGGTTACAATGAGCAGTTCTTC.

The J gene is TRBJ2-7, the V gene TRBV20-1; weak D call: TRBD1 (6 bases). The CDR3 sequence is 11 residues long. The V and J ends lost 5 bases and 12 bases respectively, with 17 bases between them. Germline V lookup: CDR1 DFQATT, CDR2 SNEGSKA (reference sequence). The chain's CDR3 is CSAAGLPGAYF. The DNA of the CDR3 is TGCAGTGCTGCGGGCCTCCCAGGGGCGTACTTC.